The source of this T cell receptor beta chain is a study of shared T cell receptors in the human thymus. CDR3 length: 16 amino acids. Per the germline V gene, CDR1 is LNHDA and CDR2 is SQIVND (reference sequence). Trimming cost V 5 bases and J 3 bases, with 17 bases left between them. Data came from immunoSEQ multiplex PCR; TCRdb stores just in-frame clones and leaves some out. The sample has under 850,000 clones, roughly 88% seen once. These data are also associated with another study on human thymus T cells. Per that study: Resections that were taken during corrective heart surgery supplied the thymus tissue.

V is TRBV19 and J is TRBJ1-3; possibly TRBD1 for D (6 bases). This sequence originates from a boy younger than two with a congenital heart defect. Source material: thymocytes. This CDR3 is CASSAHGKQGGNTIYF. CDR3 nucleotide sequence: TGTGCCAGTAGTGCACATGGGAAACAGGGTGGAAACACCATATATTTT.